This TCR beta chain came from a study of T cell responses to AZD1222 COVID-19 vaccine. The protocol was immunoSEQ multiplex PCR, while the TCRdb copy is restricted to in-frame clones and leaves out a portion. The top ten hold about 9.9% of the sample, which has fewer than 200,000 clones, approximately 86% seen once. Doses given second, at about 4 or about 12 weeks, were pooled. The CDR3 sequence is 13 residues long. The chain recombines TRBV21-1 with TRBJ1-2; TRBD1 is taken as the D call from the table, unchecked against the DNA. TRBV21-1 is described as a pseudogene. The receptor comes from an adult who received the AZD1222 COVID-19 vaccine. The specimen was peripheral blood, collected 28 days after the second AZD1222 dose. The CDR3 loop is CAREQGAIDGYTF. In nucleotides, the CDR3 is TGTGCCAGAGAACAGGGGGCGATCGATGGCTACACCTTC.